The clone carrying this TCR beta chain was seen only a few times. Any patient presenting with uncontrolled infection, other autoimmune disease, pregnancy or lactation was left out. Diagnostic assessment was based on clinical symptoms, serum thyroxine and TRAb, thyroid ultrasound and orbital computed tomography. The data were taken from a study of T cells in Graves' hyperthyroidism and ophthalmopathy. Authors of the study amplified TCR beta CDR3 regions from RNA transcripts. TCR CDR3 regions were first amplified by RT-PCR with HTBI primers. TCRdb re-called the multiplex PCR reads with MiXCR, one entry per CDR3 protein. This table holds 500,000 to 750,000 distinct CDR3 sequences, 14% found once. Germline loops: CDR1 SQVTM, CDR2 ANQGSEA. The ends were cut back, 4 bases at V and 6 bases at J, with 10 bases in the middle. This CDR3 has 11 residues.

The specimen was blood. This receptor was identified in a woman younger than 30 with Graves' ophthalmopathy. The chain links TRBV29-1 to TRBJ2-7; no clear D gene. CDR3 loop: CSVAESLEQYF. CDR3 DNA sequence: TGCAGCGTTGCAGAGTCCCTCGAGCAGTACTTC.